The rows below give T cell receptor beta chains drawn from one sample of a study of blood T cell repertoires in COVID-19. Measured with immunoSEQ multiplex PCR; TCRdb has only the in-frame clones, and not every one. Of 150,000 or so clones in the sample, around 80% were seen once. Sequenced: peripheral blood. These TCRs come from a human donor with acute or convalescent COVID-19. The donor label of this sample is uncertain. Both conserved end residues are part of each CDR3. The D gene is left open where the match is weak. Some rows mark clone size as missing; the rest say once, few, many or name a class of expanded clone.

clone size | D gene | J gene | CDR3 length | V gene | CDR3 DNA | CDR3 protein
- | TRBD2 | TRBJ2-7 | 16 | TRBV6-2/TRBV6-3 | TGTGCCAGCAGTCCGTCTCGGACTAGCGCTCCTTACGAGCAGTACTTC | CASSPSRTSAPYEQYF
- | - | TRBJ2-6 | 14 | TRBV2 | TGTGCCAGCAGTGTAATCGCTGGGGCCAACGTCCTGACTTTC | CASSVIAGANVLTF
- | TRBD1 | TRBJ1-4 | 14 | TRBV6-1 | TGTGCCAGCAGTGAAGACAGGGGGCTCGAAAAACTGTTTTTT | CASSEDRGLEKLFF
- | TRBD1 | TRBJ1-5 | 14 | TRBV2 | TGTGCCAGCAGTATTGACAGGGGCAATCAGCCCCAGCATTTT | CASSIDRGNQPQHF
- | - | TRBJ2-1 | 14 | TRBV30 | TGTGCCTGGAGACTAAAGGGCGGGGACAATGAGCAGTTCTTC | CAWRLKGGDNEQFF
- | TRBD2 | TRBJ2-1 | 13 | TRBV5-1 | TGCGCCAGCAGCCTTCAGTCGGGGGGTGAGCAGTTCTTC | CASSLQSGGEQFF
few | TRBD1 | TRBJ1-1 | 14 | TRBV2 | TGTGCCAGCAGAAAACAGGGGGGCATCACTGAAGCTTTCTTT | CASRKQGGITEAFF
- | - | TRBJ2-3 | 16 | TRBV7-9 | TGTGCCAGCAGCTCCTGGGGCCAACGGATATTAGATACGCAGTATTTT | CASSSWGQRILDTQYF
- | - | TRBJ1-2 | 13 | TRBV10-3 | TGTGCCACCAACAGGGAGAACGCAAATGGCTACACCTTC | CATNRENANGYTF
- | - | TRBJ1-1 | 16 | TRBV6-5 | TGTGCCAGCAGTTACGGCCTTATGGGGCTCAACACTGAAGCTTTCTTT | CASSYGLMGLNTEAFF
- | TRBD1 | TRBJ1-2 | 14 | TRBV30 | TGTGCCTGGAGTCAGACAGGGATGGACTATGGCTACACCTTC | CAWSQTGMDYGYTF
- | - | TRBJ2-6 | 15 | TRBV3-1/TRBV3-2 | TGTGCCAGCAGCCCCCCCCGGGGGTCCGCCAACGTCCTGACTTTC | CASSPPRGSANVLTF
- | - | TRBJ1-2 | 16 | TRBV7-9 | TGTGCCAGCAGCTTCCTCAGGGAGGGGGTTAACTATGGCTACACCTTC | CASSFLREGVNYGYTF
- | - | TRBJ1-5 | 16 | TRBV19 | TGTGCCAGTAGTATAGATCCCGGGGGTGGCAATCAGCCCCAGCATTTT | CASSIDPGGGNQPQHF
- | - | TRBJ1-1 | 13 | TRBV12-5 | TGTGCTAGTGTTCGGGGGGGCTCCAGTCGGGCTTTCTTT | CASVRGGSSRAFF
- | - | TRBJ2-3 | 17 | TRBV4-3 | TGCGCCAGCAGCCGACTTTCGACAGGGCGGGACACAGATACGCAGTATTTT | CASSRLSTGRDTDTQYF
- | TRBD1 | TRBJ1-1 | 13 | TRBV7-9 | TGTGCCAGCAGCCGGGACAGGGGTCGTGAAGCTTTCTTT | CASSRDRGREAFF
- | - | TRBJ2-3 | 17 | TRBV18 | TGTGCCAGCTCACCAAGGGCTAGGGGACTTAGCACAGATACGCAGTATTTT | CASSPRARGLSTDTQYF
once | TRBD1 | TRBJ2-7 | 12 | TRBV5-6 | TGTGCCAGTAGCCGGGACAGGGGCGAGCAGTACTTC | CASSRDRGEQYF
- | TRBD2 | TRBJ2-4 | 17 | TRBV15 | TGTGCCACCAGCAGAGAGCGGGGGGGCGTAGCCAAAAACATTCAGTACTTC | CATSRERGGVAKNIQYF
once | - | TRBJ1-6 | 14 | TRBV6-5 | TGTGCCAGTAGGGGTAGCTCCTATAATTCACCCCTCCACTTT | CASRGSSYNSPLHF
once | - | TRBJ2-7 | 14 | TRBV19 | TGTGCCAGTAGTATCGGGGGGCGGACCTACGAGCAGTACTTC | CASSIGGRTYEQYF
- | TRBD2 | TRBJ2-3 | 18 | TRBV13 | TGTGCCAGCAGCCTCCGGACTAGCGGGGGGGGAAGCACAGATACGCAGTATTTT | CASSLRTSGGGSTDTQYF
- | TRBD1 | TRBJ1-3 | 15 | TRBV19 | TGTGCCAGTAGTTCCCCGGACAGGGCTGGAAACACCATATATTTT | CASSSPDRAGNTIYF
- | - | TRBJ2-5 | 11 | TRBV6-2/TRBV6-3 | TGTGCCAGCAGTCGACTAGAGACCCAGTACTTC | CASSRLETQYF
- | - | TRBJ1-5 | 14 | TRBV18 | TGTGCCAGCTCACCAGAGGGTTCGGGTCAGCCCCAGCATTTT | CASSPEGSGQPQHF
once | TRBD1 | TRBJ1-1 | 13 | TRBV7-9 | TGTGCCAGCAGCTTACTGACAGGGGCTGAAGCTTTCTTT | CASSLLTGAEAFF
- | - | TRBJ1-3 | 17 | TRBV7-8 | TGTGCCAGCAGCTTGGGACTTCTCCCCACTTCTGGAAACACCATATATTTT | CASSLGLLPTSGNTIYF
- | - | TRBJ1-4 | 13 | TRBV10-3 | TGTGCCATCAGTGAGGTCGGGGTTGAAAAACTGTTTTTT | CAISEVGVEKLFF
- | - | TRBJ1-1 | 14 | TRBV7-8 | TGTGCCAGCAGCTTAAGGGGATTGAGCACTGAAGCTTTCTTT | CASSLRGLSTEAFF
- | - | TRBJ2-5 | 11 | TRBV6-5 | TGTGCCAGCGCAGTACAAGAGACCCAGTACTTC | CASAVQETQYF
- | TRBD1 | TRBJ1-1 | 14 | TRBV18 | TGTGCCAGCTCACCACGTGACAGGGAAGCTGAAGCTTTCTTT | CASSPRDREAEAFF
- | - | TRBJ2-2 | 15 | TRBV2 | TGTGCCAGCATGAGGCTAGCCTCACTCACCGGGGAGCTGTTTTTT | CASMRLASLTGELFF
- | TRBD1 | TRBJ1-2 | 16 | TRBV7-2 | TGTGCCAGCAGCTTAAGGACTGGACAGGGATTGGGGGGCTACACCTTC | CASSLRTGQGLGGYTF
- | TRBD1 | TRBJ2-1 | 14 | TRBV11-2 | TGTGCCAGCAGCCTCAGGGGGTTCTACAATGAGCAGTTCTTC | CASSLRGFYNEQFF